This T cell receptor beta chain was profiled in a study of T-cell reconstitution after alpha-beta-depleted transplantation in children. Researchers prepared the TCRbeta library using unique molecular identifiers, the study reports. One entry per CDR3 protein results from TCRdb running MiXCR on the PCR reads. The table lists nearly 400,000 distinct CDR3 sequences, over 20% of them singletons. This clonotype has a handful of counts. This TCR derives from a human donor who donated a stem cell graft to a child with acute myeloid leukemia. The specimen comprised PBMCs from the stem cell graft donor, sampled from the stem cell graft.

For the CDR3, the DNA is TGTGCCAGCTCACCAGGGGACAGGGGGACAGATACGCAGTATTTT. Translated: CASSPGDRGTDTQYF. The chain couples TRBV18 to TRBJ2-3, with 11 bases identical to TRBD1. The CDR3 is 15 amino acids. The germline V gene has CDR1 KGHSH and CDR2 LQKENI. V lost 2 bases to trimming and J lost 3 bases; unmatched junction nucleotides: 1.